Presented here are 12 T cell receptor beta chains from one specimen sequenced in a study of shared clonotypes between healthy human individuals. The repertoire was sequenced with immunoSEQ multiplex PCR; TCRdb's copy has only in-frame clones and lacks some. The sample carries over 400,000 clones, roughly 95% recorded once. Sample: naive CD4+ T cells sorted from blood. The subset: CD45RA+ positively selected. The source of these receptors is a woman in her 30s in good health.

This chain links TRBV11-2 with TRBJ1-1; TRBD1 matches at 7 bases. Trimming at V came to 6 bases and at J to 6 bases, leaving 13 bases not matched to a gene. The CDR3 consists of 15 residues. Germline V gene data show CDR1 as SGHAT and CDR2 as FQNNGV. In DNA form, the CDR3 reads TGTGCCAGCAGAGGGGTGGGGACAGTGGTCGCTGAAGCTTTCTTT. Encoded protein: CASRGVGTVVAEAFF. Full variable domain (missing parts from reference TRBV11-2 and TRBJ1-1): EAGVAQSPRYKIIEKRQSVAFWCNPISGHATLYWYQQILGQGPKLLIQFQNNGVVDDSQLPKDRFSAERLKGVDSTLKIQPAKLEDSAVYLCASRGVGTVVAEAFFGQGTRLTVV.

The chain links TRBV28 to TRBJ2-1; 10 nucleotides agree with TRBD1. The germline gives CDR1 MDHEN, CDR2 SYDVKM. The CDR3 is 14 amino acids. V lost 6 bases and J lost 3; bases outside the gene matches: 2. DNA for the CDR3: TGTGCCAGCAGGGGACAGGGGCTCTACAATGAGCAGTTCTTC. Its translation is CASRGQGLYNEQFF.

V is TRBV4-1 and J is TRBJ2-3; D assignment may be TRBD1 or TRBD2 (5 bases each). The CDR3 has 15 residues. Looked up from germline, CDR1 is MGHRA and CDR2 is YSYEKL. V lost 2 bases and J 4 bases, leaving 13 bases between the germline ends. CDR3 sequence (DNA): TGCGCCAGCAGCCAAAGAGAGGGGAAAGCAGATACGCAGTATTTT. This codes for CASSQREGKADTQYF.

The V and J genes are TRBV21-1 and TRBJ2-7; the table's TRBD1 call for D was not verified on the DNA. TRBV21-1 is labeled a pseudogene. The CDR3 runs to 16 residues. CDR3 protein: CASSPPQGRPRYEQYF. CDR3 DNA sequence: TGTGCCAGCAGCCCGCCCCAGGGCCGACCCCGCTACGAGCAGTACTTC.

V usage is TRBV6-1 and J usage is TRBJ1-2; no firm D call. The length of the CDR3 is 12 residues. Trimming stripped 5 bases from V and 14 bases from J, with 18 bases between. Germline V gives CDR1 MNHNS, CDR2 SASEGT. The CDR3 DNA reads TGTGCCAGCAGTCGTGCTCGTGTAGGCGGAACCTTC. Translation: CASSRARVGGTF.

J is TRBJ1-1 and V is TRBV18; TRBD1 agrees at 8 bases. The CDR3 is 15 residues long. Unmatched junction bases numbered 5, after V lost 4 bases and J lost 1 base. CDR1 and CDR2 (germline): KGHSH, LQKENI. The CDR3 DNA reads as TGTGCCAGCTCACGGACAGGGCCCCAGAACACTGAAGCTTTCTTT. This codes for CASSRTGPQNTEAFF.

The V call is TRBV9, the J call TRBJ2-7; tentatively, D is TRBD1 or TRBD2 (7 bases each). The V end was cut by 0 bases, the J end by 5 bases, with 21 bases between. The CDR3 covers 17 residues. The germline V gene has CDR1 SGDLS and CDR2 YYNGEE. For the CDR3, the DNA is TGTGCCAGCAGCGTAGGGAGCGGGACAGACTACTCTAACGAGCAGTACTTC. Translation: CASSVGSGTDYSNEQYF. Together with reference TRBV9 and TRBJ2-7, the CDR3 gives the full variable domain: DSGVTQTPKHLITATGQRVTLRCSPRSGDLSVYWYQQSLDQGLQFLIQYYNGEERAKGNILERFSAQQFPDLHSELNLSSLELGDSALYFCASSVGSGTDYSNEQYFGPGTRLTVT.

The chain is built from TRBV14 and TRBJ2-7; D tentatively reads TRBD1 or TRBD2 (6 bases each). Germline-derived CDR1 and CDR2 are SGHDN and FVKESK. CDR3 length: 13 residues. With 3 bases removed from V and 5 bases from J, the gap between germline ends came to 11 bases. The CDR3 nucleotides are TGTGCCAGCAGCCACTCGGGGGCCCACGAGCAGTACTTC. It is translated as CASSHSGAHEQYF. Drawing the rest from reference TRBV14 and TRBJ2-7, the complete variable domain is EAGVTQFPSHSVIEKGQTVTLRCDPISGHDNLYWYRRVMGKEIKFLLHFVKESKQDESGMPNNRFLAERTGGTYSTLKVQPAELEDSGVYFCASSHSGAHEQYFGPGTRLTVT.

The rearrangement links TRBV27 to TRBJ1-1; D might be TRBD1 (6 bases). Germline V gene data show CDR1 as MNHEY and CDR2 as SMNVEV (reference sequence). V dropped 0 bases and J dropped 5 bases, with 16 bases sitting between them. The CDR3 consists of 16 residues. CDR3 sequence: CASSLSVGGPKTEAFF. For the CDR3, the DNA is TGTGCCAGCAGTTTATCAGTGGGGGGCCCAAAGACTGAAGCTTTCTTT.

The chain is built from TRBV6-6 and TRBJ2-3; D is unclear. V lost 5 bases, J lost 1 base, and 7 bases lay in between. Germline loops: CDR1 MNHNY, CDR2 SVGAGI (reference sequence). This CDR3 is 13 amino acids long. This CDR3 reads CASSNPRTDTQYF. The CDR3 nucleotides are TGTGCCAGCAGTAACCCCCGCACAGATACGCAGTATTTT.

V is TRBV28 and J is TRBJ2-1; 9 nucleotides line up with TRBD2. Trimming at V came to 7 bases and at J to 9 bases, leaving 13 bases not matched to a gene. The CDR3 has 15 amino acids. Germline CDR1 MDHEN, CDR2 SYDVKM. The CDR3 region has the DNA TGTGCCAGCAACTCCCCGGGGACTAGCTGGGCTGAGCAGTTCTTC. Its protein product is CASNSPGTSWAEQFF.

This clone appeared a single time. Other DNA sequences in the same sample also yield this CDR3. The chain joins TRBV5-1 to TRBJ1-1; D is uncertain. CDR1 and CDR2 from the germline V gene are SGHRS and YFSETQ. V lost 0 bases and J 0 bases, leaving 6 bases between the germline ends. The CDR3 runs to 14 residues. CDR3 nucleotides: TGCGCCAGCAGCTTGGCGCGGATGAACACTGAAGCTTTCTTT. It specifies CASSLARMNTEAFF.